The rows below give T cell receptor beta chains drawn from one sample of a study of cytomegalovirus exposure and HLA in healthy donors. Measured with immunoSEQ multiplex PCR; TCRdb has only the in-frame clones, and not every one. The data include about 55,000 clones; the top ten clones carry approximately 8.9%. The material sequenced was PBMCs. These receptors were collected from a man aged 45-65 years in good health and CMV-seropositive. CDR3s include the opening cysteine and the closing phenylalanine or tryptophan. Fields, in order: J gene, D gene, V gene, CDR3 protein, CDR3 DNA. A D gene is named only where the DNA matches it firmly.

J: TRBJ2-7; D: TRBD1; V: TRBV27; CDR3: CASSPLGTAAYEQYF; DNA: TGTGCCAGCAGCCCACTAGGGACAGCTGCCTACGAGCAGTACTTC
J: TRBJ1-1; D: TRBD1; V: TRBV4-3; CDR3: CASSQGQGNTEAFF; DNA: TGCGCCAGCAGCCAAGGACAGGGAAACACTGAAGCTTTCTTT
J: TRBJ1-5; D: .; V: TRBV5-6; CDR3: CASSLGIYSNQPQHF; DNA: TGTGCCAGCAGCTTGGGAATCTATAGCAATCAGCCCCAGCATTTT
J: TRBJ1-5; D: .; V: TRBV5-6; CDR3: CASSLGQLSNQPQHF; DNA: TGTGCCAGCAGCTTGGGACAGCTTAGCAATCAGCCCCAGCATTTT
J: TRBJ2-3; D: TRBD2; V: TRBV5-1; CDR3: CASSLRTSGGADTQYF; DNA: TGCGCCAGCAGCTTACGGACTAGCGGGGGAGCAGATACGCAGTATTTT
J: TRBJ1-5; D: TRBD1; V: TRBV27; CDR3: CASSSYGGTGGMGNQPQHF; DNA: TGTGCCAGCAGTTCTTATGGTGGGACAGGGGGAATGGGCAATCAGCCCCAGCATTTT
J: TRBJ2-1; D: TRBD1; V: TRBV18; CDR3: CASSPPGQDYNEQFF; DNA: TGTGCCAGCTCACCTCCGGGACAGGACTACAATGAGCAGTTCTTC
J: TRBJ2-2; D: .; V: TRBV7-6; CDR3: CASSSQGAYGELFF; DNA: TGTGCCAGCAGCTCCCAGGGTGCCTACGGGGAGCTGTTTTTT
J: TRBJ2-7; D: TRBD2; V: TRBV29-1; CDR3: CSVAPSGYEQYF; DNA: TGCAGCGTTGCTCCTAGCGGCTACGAGCAGTACTTC
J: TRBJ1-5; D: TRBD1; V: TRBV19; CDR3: CASSISQGVVQPQHF; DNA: TGTGCCAGTAGTATATCACAGGGGGTCGTGCAGCCCCAGCATTTT
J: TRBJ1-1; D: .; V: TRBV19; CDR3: CAIKSAGEGTEAFF; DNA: TGTGCCATTAAATCGGCAGGGGAGGGCACTGAAGCTTTCTTT
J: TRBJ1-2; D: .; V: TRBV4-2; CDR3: CASSPQGNYGYTF; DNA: TGTGCCAGCAGCCCCCAGGGGAACTATGGCTACACCTTC
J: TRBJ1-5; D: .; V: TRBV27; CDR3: CASGLNRGDNQPQHF; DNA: TGTGCCAGCGGCCTTAATAGGGGTGACAATCAGCCCCAGCATTTT
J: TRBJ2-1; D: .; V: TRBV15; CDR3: CATSRDRGQARYNEQFF; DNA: TGTGCCACCAGCAGAGATCGTGGGCAGGCCCGCTACAATGAGCAGTTCTTC
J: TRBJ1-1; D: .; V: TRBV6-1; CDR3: CASTFGPGRTEAFF; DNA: .
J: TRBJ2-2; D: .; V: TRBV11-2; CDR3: CASKNRGLTTGELFF; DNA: TGTGCCAGCAAGAACCGGGGACTCACCACCGGGGAGCTGTTTTTT
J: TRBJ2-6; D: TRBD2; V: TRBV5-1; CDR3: CASSLGIAGISGANVLTF; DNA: TGCGCCAGCAGCTTGGGGATAGCGGGGATATCTGGGGCCAACGTCCTGACTTTC
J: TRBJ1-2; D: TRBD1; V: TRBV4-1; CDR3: CASSPGQGGRRGYGYTF; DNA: TGCGCCAGCAGCCCCGGACAGGGAGGGAGACGGGGCTATGGCTACACCTTC
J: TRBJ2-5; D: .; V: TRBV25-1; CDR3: CASSRRKTQYF; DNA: TGTGCCAGCAGTCGGCGGAAGACCCAGTACTTC
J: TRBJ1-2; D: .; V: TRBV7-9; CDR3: CASSLFGRANYGYTF; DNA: TGTGCCAGCAGCCTCTTTGGGAGAGCTAACTATGGCTACACCTTC
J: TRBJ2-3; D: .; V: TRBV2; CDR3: CASSRQTDTQYF; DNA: TGTGCCAGCAGTCGACAGACAGATACGCAGTATTTT
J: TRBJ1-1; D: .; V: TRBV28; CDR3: CASSLGTLGDTEDFF; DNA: TGTGCCAGCAGTTTGGGGACGTTAGGGGACACTGAAGATTTCTTT
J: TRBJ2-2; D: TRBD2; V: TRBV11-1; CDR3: CASSFGTSGDTGELFF; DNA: TGTGCCAGCAGCTTCGGGACTAGCGGCGACACCGGGGAGCTGTTTTTT
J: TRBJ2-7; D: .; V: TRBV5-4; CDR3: CASSLSPSGSRGEQYF; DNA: TGTGCCAGCAGCTTGTCCCCCTCGGGCAGCCGGGGGGAGCAGTACTTC
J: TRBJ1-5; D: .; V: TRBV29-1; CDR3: CSVVDWEAQHF; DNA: TGCAGCGTCGTCGACTGGGAGGCCCAGCATTTT
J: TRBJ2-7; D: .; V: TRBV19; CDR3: CASSFLGSYEQYF; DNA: TGTGCCAGTAGTTTCCTAGGTTCCTACGAGCAGTACTTC
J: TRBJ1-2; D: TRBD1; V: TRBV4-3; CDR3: CASSQGTGGTASGYTF; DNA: TGCGCCAGCAGCCAGGGGACAGGGGGCACCGCTAGTGGCTACACCTTC
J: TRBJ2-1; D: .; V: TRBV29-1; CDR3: CSVAKQGSSDNEQFF; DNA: TGCAGCGTCGCAAAGCAGGGGAGCTCCGACAATGAGCAGTTCTTC
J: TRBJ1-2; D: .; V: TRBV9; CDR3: CASSVSGEGGYGYTF; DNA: TGTGCCAGCAGCGTTTCAGGGGAGGGGGGCTATGGCTACACCTTC
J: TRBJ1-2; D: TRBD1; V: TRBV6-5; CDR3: CASSPDRGNYGYTF; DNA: TGTGCCAGCAGCCCTGACAGGGGTAACTATGGCTACACCTTC
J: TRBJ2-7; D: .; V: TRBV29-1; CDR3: CSVGKGRMEQYF; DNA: TGCAGCGTCGGGAAAGGTAGGATGGAGCAGTACTTC
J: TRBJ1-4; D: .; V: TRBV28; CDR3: CASSLTGLNEKLFF; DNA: TGTGCCAGCAGTCTAACCGGACTGAATGAAAAACTGTTTTTT
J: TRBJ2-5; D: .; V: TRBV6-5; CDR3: CASSLGRLLETQYF; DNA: TGTGCCAGCAGCCTTGGGAGGTTGTTAGAGACCCAGTACTTC
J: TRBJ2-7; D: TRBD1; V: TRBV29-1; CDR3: CSVGMIRTGLGDEQYF; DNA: TGCAGCGTTGGGATGATCAGGACAGGCCTTGGGGACGAGCAGTACTTC
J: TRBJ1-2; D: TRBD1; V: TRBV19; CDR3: CASSATGDGYTF; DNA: TGTGCCAGTAGTGCCACAGGGGATGGCTACACCTTC
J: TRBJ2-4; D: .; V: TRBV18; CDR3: CASSPPKGVEAKNIQYF; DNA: TGTGCCAGCTCACCACCGAAAGGAGTGGAGGCCAAAAACATTCAGTACTTC